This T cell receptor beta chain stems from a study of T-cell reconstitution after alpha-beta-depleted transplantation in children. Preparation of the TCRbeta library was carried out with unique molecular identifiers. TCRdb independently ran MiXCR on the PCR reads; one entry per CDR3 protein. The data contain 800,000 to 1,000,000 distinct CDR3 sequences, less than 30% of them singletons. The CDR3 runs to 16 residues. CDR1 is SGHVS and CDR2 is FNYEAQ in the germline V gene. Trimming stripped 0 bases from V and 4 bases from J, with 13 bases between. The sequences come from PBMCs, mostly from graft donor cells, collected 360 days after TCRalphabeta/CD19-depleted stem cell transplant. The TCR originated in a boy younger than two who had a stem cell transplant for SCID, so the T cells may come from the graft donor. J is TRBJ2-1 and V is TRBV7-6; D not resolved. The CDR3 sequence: CASSLARPPLYNEQFF. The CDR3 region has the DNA TGTGCCAGCAGCTTAGCCAGGCCCCCACTATACAATGAGCAGTTCTTC. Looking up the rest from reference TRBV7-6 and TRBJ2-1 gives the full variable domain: GAGVSQSPRYKVTKRGQDVALRCDPISGHVSLYWYRQALGQGPEFLTYFNYEAQQDKSGLPNDRFSAERPEGSISTLTIQRTEQRDSAMYRCASSLARPPLYNEQFFGPGTRLTVL.